This note documents a single T cell receptor beta chain sequence. Antigen unknown. This specimen belongs to a study of T-cell memory formation after mild COVID-19. Study results and caveats: Contracting clones from day 15 to 85 showed balanced CD4/CD8; later expanders favored CD4+. Researchers found some responding clones in pre-infection memory, a sign that cross-reactive memory joined. Chiefly within CM and EM were the contracting CD4+ clones; CD8+ ones were within EMRA.

CDR1 MRHNA and CDR2 SNTAGT come from the germline V gene. Between the trimmed V and J ends, which lost 3 bases and 0 bases, there was a span of 15 bases. The CDR3 has 17 amino acids. TCRdb re-derived calls from the 5' RACE reads in MiXCR, one entry per CDR3 protein. The table has about 200,000 distinct CDR3 sequences, around 9.1% seen once. The clonotype comes from a man between 18 and 35 years old who had mild COVID-19 (a few samples of this study predate the infection). Cell type and time point are not known. Material for sequencing was PBMCs or a T cell subset sorted from them (not recorded which). The chain has TRBV6-4 and TRBJ2-1, with a tentative D call TRBD1 (6 bases). CDR3 sequence: CASSEAPDRSSYNEQFF. Here the CDR3 DNA reads TGTGCCAGCAGTGAAGCCCCCGACAGGAGCTCCTACAATGAGCAGTTCTTC.